These 12 T cell receptor beta chains were all obtained from the same sample, sequenced in a study of cytomegalovirus exposure and HLA in healthy donors. The table came from immunoSEQ multiplex PCR; TCRdb's copy has only in-frame clones and leaves some out. The table includes 130,000 to 150,000 clones, about 87% detected once. Sequencing was performed on PBMCs. Receptor source: a man aged 18 to 35 in good health and CMV-seropositive.

The chain carries TRBV5-4 and TRBJ2-3, with a weak D call TRBD2 (5 bases). The V and J ends lost 5 bases and 4 bases respectively, with 11 bases between them. Germline V gene sequence: CDR1 SGHNT, CDR2 YYREEE (reference sequence). The CDR3 has 13 amino acids. This CDR3 is CASSQDGADTQYF. The CDR3 region has the DNA TGTGCCAGCAGTCAGGACGGGGCAGATACGCAGTATTTT.

The chain combines TRBV30 with TRBJ2-1; TRBD2 aligns across 8 bases. The germline V gene has CDR1 GTSNPN and CDR2 SVGIG (reference sequence). The CDR3 runs to 14 residues. The CDR3 sequence: CACARGVATNEQFF. CDR3 nucleotide sequence: TGTGCATGCGCGCGGGGGGTAGCGACGAATGAGCAGTTCTTC.

This clone was detected a few times. The chain recombines TRBV2 with TRBJ1-6; 10 bases are a match to TRBD1. The J segment lost 10 bases and the V segment lost 4 bases, leaving 4 bases of the junction unmatched. CDR1 and CDR2 from the germline V gene are SNHLY and FYNNEI. This CDR3 has 14 amino acids. The CDR3, as DNA: TGTGCCAGCAGTGGACAGGGGGCTAACTCACCCCTCCACTTT. Translation: CASSGQGANSPLHF.

V and J are TRBV6-1 and TRBJ2-7; 9 nucleotides align to TRBD1. The germline V gene encodes CDR1 MNHNS and CDR2 SASEGT. The CDR3 has 14 amino acids. V dropped 8 bases and J dropped 7; count of bases not matched to a gene: 12. The CDR3 DNA reads as TGTGCCAGCCTTATAGGGACAGGGTTAAGGGAGCAGTACTTC. Translating gives CASLIGTGLREQYF.

The chain uses TRBV7-8 and TRBJ2-3; weak D call: TRBD2 (5 bases). Germline V gene lookup returns CDR1 SGHVS and CDR2 FQNEAQ. Trimming removed 4 bases from V and 5 bases from J, with 10 bases in between. The CDR3 has 13 amino acids. This CDR3 is CASSWRMRDTQYF. The CDR3 region has the DNA TGTGCCAGCAGCTGGAGGATGCGAGATACGCAGTATTTT.

This clone was observed a handful of times. The chain couples TRBV18 to TRBJ2-5; 13 bases agree with TRBD2. The CDR3 has 15 amino acids. Germline CDR1 reads KGHSH; CDR2 reads LQKENI. V shed 5 bases and J 5 bases; nucleotides not matched to a gene: 5. The CDR3 is CASSEGLAGIETQYF. The CDR3 DNA reads TGTGCCAGCTCAGAGGGACTAGCGGGAATCGAGACCCAGTACTTC.

The rearrangement uses TRBV27 and TRBJ2-7, with 10 nucleotides matching TRBD2. The junction had 5 bases not matched to a gene; V was cut back by 2 bases and J by 4 bases. Germline-derived CDR1 and CDR2 are MNHEY and SMNVEV (reference sequence). This CDR3 is built from 15 residues. The CDR3 loop is CASSLAGLAIYEQYF. DNA of the CDR3: TGTGCCAGCAGTTTAGCGGGACTAGCGATTTACGAGCAGTACTTC.

V gene TRBV6-5 combines with J gene TRBJ1-1, with 8 bases aligning to TRBD1. J lost 8 bases, V lost 5 bases, and 1 base had no gene match. The length of the CDR3 is 11 residues. Germline V gene data show CDR1 as MNHEY and CDR2 as SVGAGI. The CDR3 DNA is TGTGCCAGCAGTCGGACAGGGGAAGCTTTCTTT. This sequence encodes CASSRTGEAFF.

The rearrangement uses TRBV5-1 and TRBJ2-5; the D gene is possibly TRBD1 (6 bases). V was trimmed by 4 bases and J by 4 bases, leaving 14 bases between them. The CDR3 has 14 residues. Germline V lookup: CDR1 SGHRS, CDR2 YFSETQ. CDR3 sequence: CASSTGLRGETQYF. The CDR3, as DNA: TGCGCCAGCAGCACGGGCCTCAGGGGAGAGACCCAGTACTTC.

V gene TRBV5-1 combines with J gene TRBJ2-7; 8 bases are shared with TRBD2. CDR1 is SGHRS and CDR2 is YFSETQ in the germline V gene. The trim removed 0 bases at V and 3 bases at J, leaving 5 bases unmatched. CDR3 length equals 15 residues. The CDR3 sequence is CASSLGGGPIYEQYF. The CDR3 region has the DNA TGCGCCAGCAGCTTGGGCGGGGGGCCGATCTACGAGCAGTACTTC.

The rearrangement uses TRBV4-1 and TRBJ1-2; D may be TRBD1 (6 bases). Germline loops: CDR1 MGHRA, CDR2 YSYEKL. The CDR3 spans 12 residues. Between the trimmed V and J ends, which lost 1 base and 11 bases, there was a span of 11 bases. DNA for the CDR3: TGCGCCAGCAGCCAAGGGACAGCTCGGTACACCTTC. Amino acids: CASSQGTARYTF.

J is TRBJ2-7 and V is TRBV19, with 7 positions matching TRBD2. V trimming: 3 bases; J trimming: 6 bases; junction bases outside the gene matches: 8. The CDR3 is 14 residues long. The germline gives CDR1 LNHDA, CDR2 SQIVND (reference sequence). The CDR3 sequence is CASSMGGVFGEQYF. In nucleotides, the CDR3 is TGTGCCAGTAGTATGGGGGGGGTCTTTGGCGAGCAGTACTTC.